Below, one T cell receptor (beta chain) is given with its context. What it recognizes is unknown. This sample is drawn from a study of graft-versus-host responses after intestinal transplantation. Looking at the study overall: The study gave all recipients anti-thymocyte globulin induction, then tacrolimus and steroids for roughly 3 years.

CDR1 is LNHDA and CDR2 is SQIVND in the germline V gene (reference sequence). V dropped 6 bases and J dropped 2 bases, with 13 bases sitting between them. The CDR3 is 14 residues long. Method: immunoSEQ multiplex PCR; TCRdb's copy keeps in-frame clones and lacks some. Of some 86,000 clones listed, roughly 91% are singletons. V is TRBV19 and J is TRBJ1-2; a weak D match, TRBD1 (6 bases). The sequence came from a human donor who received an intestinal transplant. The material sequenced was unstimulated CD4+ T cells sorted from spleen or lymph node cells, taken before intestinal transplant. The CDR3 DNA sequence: TGTGCCAGTAGCGTTACAGGGACCAACTATGGCTACACCTTC. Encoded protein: CASSVTGTNYGYTF.